This T cell receptor (beta chain) is from a study of control samples from healthy donors and cancer patients. Assay: immunoSEQ multiplex PCR; the TCRdb copy retains only in-frame clones and omits some. The repertoire holds approximately 140,000 clones, roughly nine tenths seen once, with approximately 9.4% in the top ten. Deletions cut 0 bases from V and 5 bases from J, with 13 bases between. CDR3 length: 16 amino acids. CDR1 and CDR2 from the germline V gene are LGHNA and YNFKEQ. The TCR sequence derives from a young woman in good health. Sample: blood. The V call is TRBV4-2, the J call TRBJ1-4, with a possible D match to TRBD1 (5 bases). The CDR3 is CASSQDAGTDNEKLFF. The CDR3 DNA sequence: TGTGCCAGCAGCCAAGATGCGGGGACGGACAATGAAAAACTGTTTTTT.